This T cell receptor beta chain comes out of a study of CD8+ T cells in alopecia areata. About the research overall: Among treated patients, oral tofacitinib was administered at 5 to 10 mg twice daily. Treatment with tofacitinib (6 to 18 months) was followed by 6 months off drug. General study points: Only one nonresponder was present, which leaves the link between baseline CD8+ expansion and response uncertain. Lesional scalp displayed greater clonality than normal scalp, most notably in alopecia totalis/universalis.

The V gene's germline CDR1 is SNHLY and CDR2 FYNNEI. This CDR3 spans 13 amino acids. V lost 3 bases and J lost 9, with 9 bases in between. This sample's treatment: oral pan-JAK inhibitor, 5-10 mg twice daily. This clone was counted only a few times. Its antigen is currently unknown. Once RNA had been extracted, it was reverse transcribed into cDNA to act as the sequencing template. Assay used: immunoSEQ multiplex PCR; TCRdb lists only in-frame clones, some missing. The table includes 90,000 to 150,000 clones, approximately 59% detected once. Material: CD8+ T cells sorted from blood, obtained at week 4, from a patient treated with tofacitinib. The rearrangement joins TRBV2 to TRBJ1-6; D gene unclear. The source of this sequence is a human donor with alopecia areata. The CDR3, as DNA: TGTGCCAGCAGTGACTTGGGCAGTTCACCCCTCCACTTT. Translation: CASSDLGSSPLHF.